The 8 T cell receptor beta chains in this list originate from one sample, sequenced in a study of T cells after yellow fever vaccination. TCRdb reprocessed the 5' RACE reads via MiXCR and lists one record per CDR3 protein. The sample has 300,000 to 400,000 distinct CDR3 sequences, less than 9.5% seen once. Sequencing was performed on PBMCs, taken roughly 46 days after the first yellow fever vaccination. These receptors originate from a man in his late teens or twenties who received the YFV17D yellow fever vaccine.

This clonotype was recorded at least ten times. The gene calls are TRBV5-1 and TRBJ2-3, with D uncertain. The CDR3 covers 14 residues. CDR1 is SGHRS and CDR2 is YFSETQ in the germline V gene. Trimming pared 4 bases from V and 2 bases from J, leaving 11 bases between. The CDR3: CASSLVLPTDTQYF. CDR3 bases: TGCGCCAGCAGCCTCGTCCTACCCACAGATACGCAGTATTTT.

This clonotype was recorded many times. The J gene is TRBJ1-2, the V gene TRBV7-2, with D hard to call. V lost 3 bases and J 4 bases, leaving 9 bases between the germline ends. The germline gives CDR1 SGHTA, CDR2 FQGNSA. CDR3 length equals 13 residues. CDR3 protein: CASSFPGSYGYTF. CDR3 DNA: TGTGCCAGCAGCTTCCCGGGAAGCTATGGCTACACCTTC.

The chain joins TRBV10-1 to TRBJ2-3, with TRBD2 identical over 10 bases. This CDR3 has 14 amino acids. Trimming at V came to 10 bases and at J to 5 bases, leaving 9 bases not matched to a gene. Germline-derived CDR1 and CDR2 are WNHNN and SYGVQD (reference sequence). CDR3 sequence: CATSSGGAGDTQYF. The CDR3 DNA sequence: TGCGCCACATCAAGCGGGGGGGCTGGAGATACGCAGTATTTT.

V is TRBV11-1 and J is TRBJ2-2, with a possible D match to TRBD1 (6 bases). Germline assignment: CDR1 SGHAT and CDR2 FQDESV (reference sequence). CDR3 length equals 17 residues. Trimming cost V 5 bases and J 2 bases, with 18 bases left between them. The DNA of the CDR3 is TGTGCCAGCAGCCTCGGCAGGGGAATGGTAAACACCGGGGAGCTGTTTTTT. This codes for CASSLGRGMVNTGELFF. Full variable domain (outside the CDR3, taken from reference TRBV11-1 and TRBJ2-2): EAEVAQSPRYKITEKSQAVAFWCDPISGHATLYWYRQILGQGPELLVQFQDESVVDDSQLPKDRFSAERLKGVDSTLKIQPAELGDSAMYLCASSLGRGMVNTGELFFGEGSRLTVL.

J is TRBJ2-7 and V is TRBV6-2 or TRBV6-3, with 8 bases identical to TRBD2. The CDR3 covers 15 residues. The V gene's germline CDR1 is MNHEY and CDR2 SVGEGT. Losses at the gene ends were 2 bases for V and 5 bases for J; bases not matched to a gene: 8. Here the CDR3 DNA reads TGTGCCAGCAGTTACCGGGCCGAGCGGGGGCACGAGCAGTACTTC. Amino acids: CASSYRAERGHEQYF.

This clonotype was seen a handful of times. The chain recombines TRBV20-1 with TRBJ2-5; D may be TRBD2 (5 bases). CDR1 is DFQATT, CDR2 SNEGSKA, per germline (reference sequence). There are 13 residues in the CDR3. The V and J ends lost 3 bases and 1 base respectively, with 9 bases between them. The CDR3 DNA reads TGCAGTGCTAGCCGGGAAGCCCAAGAGACCCAGTACTTC. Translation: CSASREAQETQYF.

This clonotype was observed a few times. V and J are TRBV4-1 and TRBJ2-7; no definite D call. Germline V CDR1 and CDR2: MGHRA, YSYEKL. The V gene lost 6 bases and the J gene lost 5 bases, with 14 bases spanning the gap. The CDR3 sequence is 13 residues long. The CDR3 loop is CASRAPGADEQYV. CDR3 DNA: TGCGCCAGCAGAGCACCTGGTGCCGACGAGCAGTACGTC.

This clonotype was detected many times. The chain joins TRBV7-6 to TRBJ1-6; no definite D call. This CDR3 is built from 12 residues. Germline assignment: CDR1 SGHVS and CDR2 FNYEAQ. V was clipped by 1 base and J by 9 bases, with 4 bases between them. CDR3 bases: TGTGCCAGCAGCTTAGATGGTTCACCCCTCCACTTT. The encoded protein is CASSLDGSPLHF.